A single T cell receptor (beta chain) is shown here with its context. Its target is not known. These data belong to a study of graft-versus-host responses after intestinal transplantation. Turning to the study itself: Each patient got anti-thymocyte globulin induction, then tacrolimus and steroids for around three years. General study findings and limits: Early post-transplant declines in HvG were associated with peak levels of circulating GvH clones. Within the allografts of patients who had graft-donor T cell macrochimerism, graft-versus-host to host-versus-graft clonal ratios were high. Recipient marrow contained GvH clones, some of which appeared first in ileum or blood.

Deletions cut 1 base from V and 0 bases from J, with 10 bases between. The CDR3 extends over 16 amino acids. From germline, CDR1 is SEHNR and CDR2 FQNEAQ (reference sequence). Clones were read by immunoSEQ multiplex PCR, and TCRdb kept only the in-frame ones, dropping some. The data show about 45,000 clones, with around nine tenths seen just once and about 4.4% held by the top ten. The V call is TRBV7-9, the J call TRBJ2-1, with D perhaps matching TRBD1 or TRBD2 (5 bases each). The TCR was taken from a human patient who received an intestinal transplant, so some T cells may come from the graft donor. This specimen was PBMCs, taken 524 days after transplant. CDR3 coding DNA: TGTGCCAGCAGCTTAGGGGGGTACTCCTCCTACAATGAGCAGTTCTTC. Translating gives CASSLGGYSSYNEQFF.